Listed here are 20 T cell receptor beta chains from one sample, sequenced in a study of control samples from healthy donors and cancer patients. Assay: immunoSEQ multiplex PCR; the TCRdb copy retains only in-frame clones and omits some. The table has tens of thousands of clones, around four fifths seen once. What was sequenced was blood. The receptor set was obtained from a man younger than 40 in good health.

The rearrangement uses TRBV7-8 and TRBJ1-3; TRBD1 is a possible D gene (5 bases). CDR3 length: 15 residues. V lost 5 bases, J lost 4 bases, and 15 bases lay in between. Germline CDR1 reads SGHVS; CDR2 reads FQNEAQ. The CDR3 is CASSPSGGFGNTIYF. CDR3 in DNA: TGTGCCAGCAGCCCCTCCGGGGGTTTCGGAAACACCATATATTTT.

The rearrangement links TRBV28 to TRBJ1-6; possible D gene TRBD1, 6 bases. CDR1 and CDR2 from the germline V gene are MDHEN and SYDVKM. Trimming cost V 5 bases and J 7 bases, with 15 bases left between them. The CDR3 is 15 amino acids. DNA for the CDR3: TGTGCCAGCAGTCCCAGGACAGTGGAGAATTCACCCCTCCACTTT. The encoded protein is CASSPRTVENSPLHF.

This rearrangement joins TRBV6-5 to TRBJ2-7, with 7 bases matching TRBD1. The CDR3 is 15 amino acids. V was pared by 4 bases and J by 0 bases, with 6 bases of the junction left unmatched. Germline CDR1 and CDR2: MNHEY and SVGAGI. The CDR3 reads CASSLTPGGSYEQYF. CDR3 coding DNA: TGTGCCAGCAGTTTAACTCCAGGGGGCTCCTACGAGCAGTACTTC.

This CDR3 is CASSYWVWTGVYEQYF. The CDR3 coding sequence is TGTGCCAGCAGCTACTGGGTATGGACAGGGGTCTACGAGCAGTACTTC. This chain joins TRBV5-6 and TRBJ2-7; 9 bases fit TRBD1. Trimming cost V 3 bases and J 3 bases; bases outside gene matches: 10. The CDR3 runs to 16 residues. Germline CDR1 SGHDT, CDR2 YYEEEE.

V and J are TRBV27 and TRBJ2-7; 8 positions match TRBD1. Germline V lookup: CDR1 MNHEY, CDR2 SMNVEV (reference sequence). This CDR3 has 12 amino acids. The V segment lost 8 bases and the J segment 5 bases; nucleotides outside the gene matches: 5. CDR3 DNA sequence: TGTGCCAGCGGACAGGGTCGCGACGAGCAGTACTTC. This gives the protein CASGQGRDEQYF.

J is TRBJ1-1 and V is TRBV2; 7 bases agree with TRBD1. V gave up 7 bases and J gave up 5 bases; unmatched junction bases: 10. This CDR3 contains 14 residues. Germline assignment: CDR1 SNHLY and CDR2 FYNNEI. CDR3 loop: CASTREEGATEAFF. In nucleotides, the CDR3 is TGTGCCAGCACTCGGGAGGAGGGGGCTACTGAAGCTTTCTTT.

The V and J genes are TRBV6-5 and TRBJ1-2; D gene ambiguous. V was cut by 7 bases and J by 4 bases, with 7 bases left in between. Germline V gives CDR1 MNHEY, CDR2 SVGAGI. The CDR3 has 11 residues. Here the CDR3 reads CASTDGYGYTF. DNA of the CDR3: TGTGCCAGCACCGACGGCTATGGCTACACCTTC.

The V and J genes are TRBV28 and TRBJ1-1, with D hard to call. Germline loops: CDR1 MDHEN, CDR2 SYDVKM. Trimming shortened V by 5 bases and J by 9 bases, and 13 bases separated the two germline ends. The CDR3 totals 12 residues. CDR3 sequence reads: CASSARVRQAFF. In nucleotides, the CDR3 is TGTGCCAGCAGTGCAAGGGTTCGCCAAGCTTTCTTT. The full variable domain, rest sourced from reference TRBV28 and TRBJ1-1, is DVKVTQSSRYLVKRTGEKVFLECVQDMDHENMFWYRQDPGLGLRLIYFSYDVKMKEKGDIPEGYSVSREKKERFSLILESASTNQTSMYLCASSARVRQAFFGQGTRLTVV.

The chain has TRBV19 and TRBJ1-4; D unclear. V lost 1 base to trimming and J lost 8 bases, with 14 bases between them. The CDR3 has 15 residues. Germline V gene data show CDR1 as LNHDA and CDR2 as SQIVND (reference sequence). CDR3 nucleotides: TGTGCCAGTAGTATAGTGCAGCGCCAGCGGGAAAAACTGTTTTTT. This gives the protein CASSIVQRQREKLFF.

CDR3 coding DNA: TGTGCCAGCAGCTTTAGGAAGGCGGACGCAACGGATCAACAATTTAGCAATCAGCCCCAGCATTTT. Its translation is CASSFRKADATDQQFSNQPQHF. V and J are TRBV7-3 and TRBJ1-5, with unresolved D. Germline CDR1 reads SGHTA; CDR2 reads FQGTGA. V dropped 3 bases and J dropped 0 bases, with 30 bases sitting between them. This CDR3 is built from 22 residues. Filled out from reference TRBV7-3 and TRBJ1-5, the complete variable domain reads GAGVSQTPSNKVTEKGKYVELRCDPISGHTALYWYRQSLGQGPEFLIYFQGTGAADDSGLPNDRFFAVRPEGSVSTLKIQRTERGDSAVYLCASSFRKADATDQQFSNQPQHFGDGTRLSIL.

The rearrangement uses TRBV6-1 and TRBJ1-1; 8 bases align to TRBD1. The CDR3 is made up of 16 amino acids. The germline V gene has CDR1 MNHNS and CDR2 SASEGT. Trimming at V came to 3 bases and at J to 3 bases, leaving 9 bases not matched to a gene. The CDR3 coding sequence is TGTGCCAGCAGTGACCCCGGACAGGGAGCGTACACTGAAGCTTTCTTT. Amino acid sequence: CASSDPGQGAYTEAFF.

The chain uses TRBV7-2 and TRBJ2-3; 8 bases match TRBD2. The V gene's germline CDR1 is SGHTA and CDR2 FQGNSA. With 1 base clipped from V and 6 bases from J, the junction kept 3 bases outside the gene matches. CDR3 size: 14 residues. The CDR3 here is CASSLELAGDTQYF. The CDR3 DNA is TGTGCCAGCAGCTTAGAGCTAGCGGGCGATACGCAGTATTTT.

This clone was picked up a small number of times. V gene TRBV6-2 or TRBV6-3 combines with J gene TRBJ1-3; unclear D gene. V gave up 4 bases and J gave up 4 bases, with 17 bases separating them. The germline V gene has CDR1 MNHEY and CDR2 SVGEGT. The CDR3 spans 16 residues. This CDR3 reads CASSSVQVSGGNTIYF. The DNA for the CDR3 is TGTGCCAGCAGTTCCGTACAAGTCTCTGGCGGAAACACCATATATTTT.

This clone appeared once. The genes are TRBV7-9 and TRBJ1-2, with D possibly TRBD1 on 6 matching bases. V was trimmed by 4 bases and J by 0 bases, leaving 15 bases between them. The CDR3 sequence is 16 residues long. In germline, CDR1 is SEHNR, CDR2 FQNEAQ (reference sequence). This CDR3 reads CASSSNAGAANYGYTF. The CDR3 DNA follows: TGTGCCAGCAGCTCCAACGCAGGGGCAGCTAACTATGGCTACACCTTC. The variable domain in full, with the rest retrieved from reference TRBV7-9 and TRBJ1-2, is DTGVSQNPRHKITKRGQNVTFRCDPISEHNRLYWYRQTLGQGPEFLTYFQNEAQLEKSRLLSDRFSAERPKGSFSTLEIQRTEQGDSAMYLCASSSNAGAANYGYTFGSGTRLTVV.

The gene calls are TRBV6-6 and TRBJ2-2, with 9 bases that match TRBD1. The CDR3 spans 16 residues. V shed 7 bases and J 2 bases; nucleotides not matched to a gene: 8. The germline gives CDR1 MNHNY, CDR2 SVGAGI (reference sequence). The CDR3 region has the DNA TGTGCCAGCACCGACAGGGGGGGGAGAAACACCGGGGAGCTGTTTTTT. Its protein is CASTDRGGRNTGELFF.

The chain links TRBV6-6 to TRBJ1-5; D is unresolved. V gave up 8 bases and J gave up 0 bases, with 8 bases separating them. CDR3 size: 13 residues. The germline gives CDR1 MNHNY, CDR2 SVGAGI (reference sequence). The CDR3 here is CASCNPSNQPQHF. The CDR3 DNA sequence: TGTGCCAGCTGTAACCCTAGCAATCAGCCCCAGCATTTT.

V usage is TRBV6-1 and J usage is TRBJ1-6, with 8 bases fitting TRBD1. V lost 5 bases, J lost 0 bases, and 15 bases stayed unmatched. CDR1 is MNHNS and CDR2 is SASEGT in the germline V gene. This CDR3 contains 20 residues. The CDR3 is CASSKEPGGSLSSYNSPLHF. The CDR3 region has the DNA TGTGCCAGCAGTAAAGAACCAGGGGGCTCCCTTAGCTCCTATAATTCACCCCTCCACTTT.

V usage is TRBV28 and J usage is TRBJ2-7; D is uncertain. Between the trimmed V and J ends, which lost 6 bases and 1 base, there was a span of 16 bases. CDR1 MDHEN and CDR2 SYDVKM come from the germline V gene. The CDR3 is 15 residues long. The CDR3 sequence is CASRGFCGISYEQYF. The CDR3 bases are TGTGCCAGCAGAGGTTTTTGTGGTATTTCCTACGAGCAGTACTTC.

The V and J genes are TRBV6-5 and TRBJ1-1; 7 bases fit TRBD1. With V trimmed by 6 bases and J by 9 bases, 10 bases remained unmatched. Germline V gives CDR1 MNHEY, CDR2 SVGAGI. The CDR3 is made up of 13 amino acids. CDR3 sequence reads: CASRTSGTEKAFF. CDR3 coding DNA: TGTGCCAGCAGGACTTCAGGGACAGAAAAAGCTTTCTTT.

This chain connects TRBV11-1 to TRBJ2-7, with D tentatively TRBD1 (5 bases). Looked up from germline, CDR1 is SGHAT and CDR2 is FQDESV (reference sequence). Trimming stripped 11 bases from V and 2 bases from J, with 19 bases between. The CDR3 consists of 14 residues. The CDR3 nucleotides read TGTGCCGAAAGGACAAAAGTGAGGACCTACGAGCAGTACTTC. It codes for CAERTKVRTYEQYF.